The source of this T cell receptor (beta chain) is a study of blood T cell repertoires in COVID-19. Whole-study context: Acute-phase and convalescent COVID-19 samples originated in the United States, Italy and Spain.

In the original processing: Counts of nucleated cells, estimated from reference gene primer amplification, were obtained. The data were produced by immunoSEQ multiplex PCR, yet TCRdb's version contains in-frame clones alone and is incomplete. That table gives V, J and clone size, and the DNA gave D and trimming. In the table there are 95,000 to 150,000 clones, 85% to 90% of which are singletons. Germline CDR1 reads KGHSH; CDR2 reads LQKENI. V shed 3 bases and J 5 bases; nucleotides not matched to a gene: 5. The CDR3 has 15 residues. This clonotype was sampled from a human donor in a cohort sampled during active COVID-19. J is TRBJ1-4 and V is TRBV18, with TRBD1 matching 8 bases. Material for sequencing was peripheral blood. The CDR3 region has the DNA TGTGCCAGCTCACCCCCGGGACAGGAGAATGAAAAACTGTTTTTT. Its protein is CASSPPGQENEKLFF.